What follows are 18 T cell receptor beta chains derived from one specimen sequenced in a study of cytomegalovirus exposure and HLA in healthy donors. The PCR had 60 Vbeta and 13 Jbeta primers. Clones were sequenced by immunoSEQ multiplex PCR, and TCRdb holds only the in-frame ones, with some missing. The repertoire holds 90,000 to 100,000 clones, with more than 70% as singletons. The specimen sequenced was PBMCs. Every receptor here comes from a man aged 18 to 30 in good health and CMV-seronegative.

V usage is TRBV29-1 and J usage is TRBJ2-5; D is possibly TRBD2 (7 bases). The CDR3 extends over 14 amino acids. Between the trimmed V and J ends, which lost 3 bases and 4 bases, there was a span of 15 bases. Germline V CDR1 and CDR2: SQVTM, ANQGSEA. CDR3 coding DNA: TGCAGCGTTGAGCGGGGGCTTTGGCGAGAGACCCAGTACTTC. Translating it yields CSVERGLWRETQYF.

The sample holds one count of this clone. The CDR3 reads CALSTGQGFSGELFF. The CDR3 coding sequence is TGTGCCCTTTCGACGGGACAGGGTTTTTCCGGGGAGCTGTTTTTT. V and J are TRBV19 and TRBJ2-2; 9 bases align to TRBD1. This CDR3 has 15 amino acids. V lost 11 bases, J lost 6 bases, and 13 bases stayed unmatched. Per the germline V gene, CDR1 is LNHDA and CDR2 is SQIVND (reference sequence).

A remark on this clone: This sample includes further DNA sequences coding for the same CDR3. V and J are TRBV6-5 and TRBJ1-3, with no clear D. Germline CDR1 is MNHEY and CDR2 is SVGAGI. The CDR3 consists of 13 residues. The germline V and J ends were trimmed by 4 bases and 2 bases, with 6 bases remaining between them. Here the CDR3 reads CASSSVPGNTIYF. In DNA form, the CDR3 reads TGTGCCAGCAGTTCCGTTCCTGGAAACACCATATATTTT.

This chain uses TRBV11-3 with TRBJ2-6; D gene unclear. Germline CDR1 reads SGHNT; CDR2 reads YENEEA. The CDR3 spans 17 residues. Between the trimmed V and J ends, which lost 1 base and 0 bases, there was a span of 10 bases. CDR3 sequence reads: CASSLGSPNSGANVLTF. CDR3 DNA: TGTGCCAGCAGCTTAGGCAGTCCCAACTCTGGGGCCAACGTCCTGACTTTC.

The V and J genes are TRBV14 and TRBJ1-2; 8 positions agree with TRBD1. V lost 3 bases and J lost 6; bases outside the gene matches: 3. Germline CDR1 is SGHDN and CDR2 is FVKESK. There are 13 residues in the CDR3. Written as DNA, the CDR3 is TGTGCCAGCAGCCAGCTCAGGGGGCATGGCTACACCTTC. Its protein is CASSQLRGHGYTF.

The rearrangement joins TRBV13 to TRBJ2-5, with 8 positions matching TRBD1. The end of the DNA aligns better with TRBJ2-7, so the J call may be wrong. The length of the CDR3 is 15 residues. Per germline, CDR1 PRHDT and CDR2 FYEKMQ (reference sequence). The CDR3: CASSPGQGEKDEQYF. The CDR3 nucleotides read TGTGCCAGCAGCCCAGGACAGGGTGAAAAGGACGAGCAGTACTTC.

A few counts support this clone. Other DNA sequences in this sample translate to the same CDR3. CDR3 region: CASLAGGTDTQYF. In DNA form, the CDR3 reads TGTGCCAGCCTAGCGGGGGGCACAGATACGCAGTATTTT. V is TRBV11-2 and J is TRBJ2-3; the match to TRBD2 covers 10 bases. CDR3 size: 13 residues. Germline values: CDR1 SGHAT, CDR2 FQNNGV. After removal of 8 bases from V and 1 base from J, the junction contained 0 bases not matched to a gene.

This clone was seen only a few times. This chain uses TRBV10-1 with TRBJ2-1; D is possibly TRBD1 (6 bases). V was cut by 7 bases and J by 5 bases, with 18 bases left in between. CDR1 and CDR2 from the germline V gene are WNHNN and SYGVQD (reference sequence). The CDR3 has 15 amino acids. CDR3 DNA: TGCGCCAGCAAAGATACAGGGTGGGTGAACAATGAGCAGTTCTTC. Its protein product is CASKDTGWVNNEQFF.

The chain carries TRBV7-6 and TRBJ1-1; D gene ambiguous. V lost 4 bases and J lost 4, with 16 bases in between. The length of the CDR3 is 15 residues. CDR1 is SGHVS, CDR2 FNYEAQ, per germline. This chain's CDR3 is CASSYSEGSLTEAFF. The CDR3 bases are TGTGCCAGCAGCTACTCCGAGGGCAGCCTCACTGAAGCTTTCTTT. Variable domain in full (rest from reference TRBV7-6 and TRBJ1-1): GAGVSQSPRYKVTKRGQDVALRCDPISGHVSLYWYRQALGQGPEFLTYFNYEAQQDKSGLPNDRFSAERPEGSISTLTIQRTEQRDSAMYRCASSYSEGSLTEAFFGQGTRLTVV.

The chain employs TRBV7-9 and TRBJ1-1; 9 nucleotides agree with TRBD1. From germline, CDR1 is SEHNR and CDR2 FQNEAQ (reference sequence). V trimming: 3 bases; J trimming: 6 bases; junction bases outside the gene matches: 8. The CDR3 totals 15 residues. The CDR3 nucleotides are TGTGCCAGCAGCTTTCCCCGGACAGGGGTTGCTGAAGCTTTCTTT. Translation gives CASSFPRTGVAEAFF.

This clone was seen a handful of times. The chain is built from TRBV6-5 and TRBJ1-1; 7 bases fit TRBD1. Germline V lookup: CDR1 MNHEY, CDR2 SVGAGI. This CDR3 is 12 amino acids long. V lost 4 bases, J lost 8 bases, and 4 bases stayed unmatched. The CDR3 reads CASSFRQGEAFF. The CDR3 bases are TGTGCCAGCAGTTTCCGACAGGGAGAAGCTTTCTTT.

The J gene is TRBJ2-5, the V gene TRBV4-2, with 8 bases that match TRBD2. Trimming took 3 bases from V and 4 from J; bases not matched to a gene: 10. This CDR3 has 16 amino acids. Germline V lookup: CDR1 LGHNA, CDR2 YNFKEQ. The DNA for the CDR3 is TGTGCCAGCAGCCAGGGTGAGCGGGGGAGAGGAGAGACCCAGTACTTC. This codes for CASSQGERGRGETQYF.

The V gene is TRBV9, the J gene TRBJ1-4; D gene ambiguous. The CDR3 consists of 13 residues. Germline V CDR1 and CDR2: SGDLS, YYNGEE. Trimming removed 3 bases at V and 6 bases at J, with 9 bases between. The DNA for the CDR3 is TGTGCCAGCAGCGGAAACAGTCATGAAAAACTGTTTTTT. Its protein is CASSGNSHEKLFF.

The chain recombines TRBV6-5 with TRBJ2-5; the D gene is possibly TRBD2 (6 bases). The DNA matches TRBJ2-7 better at its end, which makes the J call doubtful. The germline V gene has CDR1 MNHEY and CDR2 SVGAGI. This CDR3 spans 13 amino acids. Written as DNA, the CDR3 is TGTGCCAGCAGAGGGCGGGGTATCTACGAGCAGTACTTC. Its translation is CASRGRGIYEQYF.

V usage is TRBV20-1 and J usage is TRBJ2-3; D ambiguous. Germline V gene lookup returns CDR1 DFQATT and CDR2 SNEGSKA (reference sequence). The CDR3 runs to 11 residues. The V end was cut by 6 bases, the J end by 11 bases, with 15 bases between. CDR3 sequence reads: CSATRGVVQYF. DNA for the CDR3: TGCAGTGCGACCCGAGGTGTCGTGCAGTATTTT.

The chain joins TRBV6-5 to TRBJ1-5; TRBD1 matches 9 bases. Germline V gene data show CDR1 as MNHEY and CDR2 as SVGAGI. J was trimmed by 5 bases and V by 6 bases; bases with no gene match: 5. The CDR3 length is 14 residues. CDR3 DNA: TGTGCCAGCAGGGGACAGGGTGGAGATCAGCCCCAGCATTTT. Its protein is CASRGQGGDQPQHF.

This clone was recorded only once. The CDR3 sequence: CASSPGGPEAFF. In DNA form, the CDR3 reads TGTGCCAGTAGCCCAGGGGGGCCTGAAGCTTTCTTT. The chain combines TRBV19 with TRBJ1-1; 7 bases line up with TRBD1. The CDR3 is 12 amino acids. V lost 6 bases, J lost 6 bases, and 4 bases stayed unmatched. CDR1 and CDR2 (germline): LNHDA, SQIVND (reference sequence). The variable domain in full, completed from reference TRBV19 and TRBJ1-1, reads DGGITQSPKYLFRKEGQNVTLSCEQNLNHDAMYWYRQDPGQGLRLIYYSQIVNDFQKGDIAEGYSVSREKKESFPLTVTSAQKNPTAFYLCASSPGGPEAFFGQGTRLTVV.

J is TRBJ2-1 and V is TRBV5-1; no clear D. Trimming removed 2 bases at V and 12 bases at J, with 15 bases between. This CDR3 is 13 amino acids long. CDR1 SGHRS and CDR2 YFSETQ come from the germline V gene. The CDR3 DNA sequence: TGCGCCAGCAGCTTTGGAGCGCCGGAACGGCAGTTCTTC. The encoded protein is CASSFGAPERQFF.